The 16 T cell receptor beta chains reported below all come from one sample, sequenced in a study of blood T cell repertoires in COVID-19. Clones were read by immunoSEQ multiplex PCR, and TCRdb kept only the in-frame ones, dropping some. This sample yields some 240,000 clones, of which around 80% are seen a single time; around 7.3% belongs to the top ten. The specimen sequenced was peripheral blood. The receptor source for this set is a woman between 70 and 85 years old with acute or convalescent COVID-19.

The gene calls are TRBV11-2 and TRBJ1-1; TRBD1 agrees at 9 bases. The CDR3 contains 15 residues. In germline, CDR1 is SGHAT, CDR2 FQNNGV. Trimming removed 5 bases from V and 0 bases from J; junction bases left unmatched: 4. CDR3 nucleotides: TGTGCCAGCAGCCTACAGGGGGCGGTGAACACTGAAGCTTTCTTT. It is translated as CASSLQGAVNTEAFF.

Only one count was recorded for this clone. The CDR3 loop reads CASSQAAYSVEGDGYTF. The CDR3 coding sequence is TGCGCCAGCAGCCAAGCTGCATATTCGGTGGAAGGGGATGGCTACACCTTC. The rearrangement joins TRBV4-1 to TRBJ1-2, with a tentative D call TRBD1 (5 bases). The CDR3 is 17 amino acids. The V gene's germline CDR1 is MGHRA and CDR2 YSYEKL. The ends were cut back, 1 base at V and 6 bases at J, with 21 bases in the middle.

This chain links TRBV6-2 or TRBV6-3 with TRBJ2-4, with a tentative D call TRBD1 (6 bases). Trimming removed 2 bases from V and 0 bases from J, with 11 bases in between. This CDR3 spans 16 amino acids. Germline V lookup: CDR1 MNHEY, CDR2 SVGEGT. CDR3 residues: CASSYRTGIAKNIQYF. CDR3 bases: TGTGCCAGCAGTTACCGAACAGGGATAGCCAAAAACATTCAGTACTTC.

CDR3 sequence reads: CAISDGGAGRETQYF. CDR3 in DNA: TGTGCCATCAGTGACGGGGGGGCCGGCCGAGAGACCCAGTACTTC. The chain combines TRBV10-3 with TRBJ2-5; TRBD2 matches at 8 bases. Looked up from germline, CDR1 is ENHRY and CDR2 is SYGVKD. The CDR3 is 15 residues long. Trimming cost V 3 bases and J 4 bases; bases outside gene matches: 7.

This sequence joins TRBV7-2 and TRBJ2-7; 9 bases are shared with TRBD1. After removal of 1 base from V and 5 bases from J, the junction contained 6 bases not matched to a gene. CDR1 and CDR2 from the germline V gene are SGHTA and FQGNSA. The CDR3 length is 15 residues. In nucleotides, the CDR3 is TGTGCCAGCAGCTTAGTTGGGACAGGGACACACGAGCAGTACTTC. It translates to CASSLVGTGTHEQYF.

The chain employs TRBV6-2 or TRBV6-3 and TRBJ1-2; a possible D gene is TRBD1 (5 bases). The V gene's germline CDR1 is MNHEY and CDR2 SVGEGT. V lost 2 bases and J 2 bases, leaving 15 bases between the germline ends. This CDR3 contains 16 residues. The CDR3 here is CASSYGRGSANYGYTF. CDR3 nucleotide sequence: TGTGCCAGCAGTTACGGTAGGGGTTCGGCCAACTATGGCTACACCTTC.

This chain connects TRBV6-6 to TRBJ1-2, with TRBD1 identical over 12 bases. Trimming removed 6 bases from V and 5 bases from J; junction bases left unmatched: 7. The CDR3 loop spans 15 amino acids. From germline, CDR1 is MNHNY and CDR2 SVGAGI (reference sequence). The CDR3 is CASRPGTGGDYGYTF. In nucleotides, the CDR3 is TGTGCCAGCAGACCCGGGACAGGGGGCGATTATGGCTACACCTTC.

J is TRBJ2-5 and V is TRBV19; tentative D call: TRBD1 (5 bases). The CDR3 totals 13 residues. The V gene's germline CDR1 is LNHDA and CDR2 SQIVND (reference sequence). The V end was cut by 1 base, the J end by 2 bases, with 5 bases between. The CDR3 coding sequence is TGTGCCAGTAGTATAGGACAGCAAGAGACCCAGTACTTC. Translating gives CASSIGQQETQYF.

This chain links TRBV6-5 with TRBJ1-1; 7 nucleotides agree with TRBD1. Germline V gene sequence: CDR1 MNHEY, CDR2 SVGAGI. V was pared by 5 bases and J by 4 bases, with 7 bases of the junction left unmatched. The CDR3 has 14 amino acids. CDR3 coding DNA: TGTGCCAGCAGTCGTCCGGGACAGCTCACTGAAGCTTTCTTT. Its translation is CASSRPGQLTEAFF.

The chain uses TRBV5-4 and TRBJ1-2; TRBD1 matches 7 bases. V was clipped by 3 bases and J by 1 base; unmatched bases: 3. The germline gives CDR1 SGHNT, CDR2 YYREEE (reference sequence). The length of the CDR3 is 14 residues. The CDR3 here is CASSWGQSNYGYTF. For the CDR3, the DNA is TGTGCCAGCAGCTGGGGACAGAGTAACTATGGCTACACCTTC.

CDR3 loop: CASSEAGASADTQYF. Here the CDR3 DNA reads TGCGCCAGCAGTGAAGCGGGGGCCTCCGCAGATACGCAGTATTTT. The chain is built from TRBV10-1 and TRBJ2-3, with TRBD2 matching 8 bases. There are 15 residues in the CDR3. CDR1 WNHNN and CDR2 SYGVQD come from the germline V gene (reference sequence). Trimming at V came to 3 bases and at J to 4 bases, leaving 6 bases not matched to a gene.

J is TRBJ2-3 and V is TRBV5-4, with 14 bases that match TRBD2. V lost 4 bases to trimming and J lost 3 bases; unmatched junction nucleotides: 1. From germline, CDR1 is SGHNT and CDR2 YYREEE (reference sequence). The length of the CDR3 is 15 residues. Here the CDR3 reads CASSRTSGGTDTQYF. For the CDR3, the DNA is TGTGCCAGCAGCCGGACTAGCGGGGGGACAGATACGCAGTATTTT.

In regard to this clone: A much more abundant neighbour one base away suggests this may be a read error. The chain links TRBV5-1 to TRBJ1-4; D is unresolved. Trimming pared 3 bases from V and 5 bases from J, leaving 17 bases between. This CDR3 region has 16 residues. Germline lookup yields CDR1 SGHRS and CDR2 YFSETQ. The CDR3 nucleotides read TGCGCCAGCAGCTGGGGAAGGGAGGAGCGGAATGAAAAACTGTTTTTT. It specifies CASSWGREERNEKLFF.

The CDR3 DNA sequence: TGTGCCTGGAGCCCAGGGGGGACAGGATCCTACGAGCAGTACTTC. This sequence encodes CAWSPGGTGSYEQYF. The chain carries TRBV30 and TRBJ2-7, with 8 bases aligning to TRBD1. V trimming: 3 bases; J trimming: 1 base; junction bases outside the gene matches: 8. Germline-derived CDR1 and CDR2 are GTSNPN and SVGIG (reference sequence). The CDR3 is 15 residues long.

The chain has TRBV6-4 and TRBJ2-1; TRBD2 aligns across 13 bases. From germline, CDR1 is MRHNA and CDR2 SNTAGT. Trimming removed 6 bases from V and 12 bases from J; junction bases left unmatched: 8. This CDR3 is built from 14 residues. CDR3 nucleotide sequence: TGTGCCAGCAGAATAGCCGGGACTAGCGGGGTGCAGTTCTTC. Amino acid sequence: CASRIAGTSGVQFF.

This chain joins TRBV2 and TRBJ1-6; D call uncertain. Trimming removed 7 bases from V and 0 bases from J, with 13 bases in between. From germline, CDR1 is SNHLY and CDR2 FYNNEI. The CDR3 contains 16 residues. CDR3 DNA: TGTGCCAGCAAGTTGAGCGGGCTCTCCTATAATTCACCCCTCCACTTT. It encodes CASKLSGLSYNSPLHF.